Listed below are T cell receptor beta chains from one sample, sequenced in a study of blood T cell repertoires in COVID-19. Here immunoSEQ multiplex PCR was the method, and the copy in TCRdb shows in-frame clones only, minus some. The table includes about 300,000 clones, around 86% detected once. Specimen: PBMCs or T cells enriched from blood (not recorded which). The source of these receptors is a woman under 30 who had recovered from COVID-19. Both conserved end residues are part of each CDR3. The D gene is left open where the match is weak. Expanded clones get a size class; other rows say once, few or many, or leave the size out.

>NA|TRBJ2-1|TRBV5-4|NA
TGTGCCAGCAGCTTTGGACAGCCCTACAATGAGCAGTTCTTC
CASSFGQPYNEQFF
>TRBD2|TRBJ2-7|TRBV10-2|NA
TGCGCCAGCAGTGAGGTCCAGCGGGAAACCTACGAGCAGTACTTC
CASSEVQRETYEQYF
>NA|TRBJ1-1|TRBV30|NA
TGTGCCTGGAGGGCCCGGGGTTTAGGCCTTAAGATGAACACTGAAGCTTTCTTT
CAWRARGLGLKMNTEAFF
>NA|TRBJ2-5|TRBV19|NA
TGTGCCAGTAGTGGCTTCCAAGAGACCCAGTACTTC
CASSGFQETQYF
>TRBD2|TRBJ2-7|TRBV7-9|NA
TGTGCCAGCAGCTATGGGACTAGCGGGAGCGCCGCTAGGTCCGAGCAGTACTTC
CASSYGTSGSAARSEQYF
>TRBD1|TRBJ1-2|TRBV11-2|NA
TGTGCCAGCAGTCGGGACAGGGCAGTCTATGGCTACACCTTC
CASSRDRAVYGYTF
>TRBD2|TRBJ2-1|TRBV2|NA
TGTGCCAGCAGTCTAGCGGGGAAGCAGTTCTTC
CASSLAGKQFF
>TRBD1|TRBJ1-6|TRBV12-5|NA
TGTGCTAGTGGTTTGGAACCGGACAGGGGAAAGATCGGCTCACCCCTCCACTTT
CASGLEPDRGKIGSPLHF
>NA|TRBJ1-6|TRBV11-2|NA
TGTGCCAGCAGCTCCACAGGGAATTCACCCCTCCACTTT
CASSSTGNSPLHF
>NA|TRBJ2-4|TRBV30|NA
TGTGCCTTGTTGACTGGAGGCATTCAGTACTTC
CALLTGGIQYF
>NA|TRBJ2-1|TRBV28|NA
TGTGCCAGCAGTTTTTCCAGGGGGCAGTTCTTC
CASSFSRGQFF
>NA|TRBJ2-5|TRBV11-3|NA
TGTGCCAGCAGCCCCCGCCGGGGGAGTCAAGAGACCCAGTACTTC
CASSPRRGSQETQYF
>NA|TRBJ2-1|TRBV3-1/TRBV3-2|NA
TGTGCCAGCAGCCGCAGGGAAGTGACAGAGCAAATATACAATGAGCAGTTCTTC
CASSRREVTEQIYNEQFF
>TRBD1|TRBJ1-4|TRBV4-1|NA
TGCGCCAGCAGCCAGGGACAGGGAGAAGGGAAACTGTTTTTT
CASSQGQGEGKLFF
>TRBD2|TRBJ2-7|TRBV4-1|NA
TGCGCCAGCAGCCAACCACCATTCACTAGCGGGAGGGCCCTCGAGCAGTACTTC
CASSQPPFTSGRALEQYF
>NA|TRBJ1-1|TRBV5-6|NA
TGTGCCAGCAGCTTGGACCGGGGGGGAAACACTGAAGCTTTCTTT
CASSLDRGGNTEAFF
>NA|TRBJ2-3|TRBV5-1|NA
TGCGCCAGTTACGACACAAAGGGGGCAGATACGCAGTATTTT
CASYDTKGADTQYF
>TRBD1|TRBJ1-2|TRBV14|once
TGTGCCAGCAGCCACCCCCGGACAGGGATGGACTTTGGCTACACCTTC
CASSHPRTGMDFGYTF
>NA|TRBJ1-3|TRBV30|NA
TGTGCCTGGAGTGTACGACTCTTCTCTGGAAACACCATATATTTT
CAWSVRLFSGNTIYF
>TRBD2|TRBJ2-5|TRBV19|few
TGTGCCAGTAGTGCTAGCGGGGGGGAGACCCAGTACTTC
CASSASGGETQYF
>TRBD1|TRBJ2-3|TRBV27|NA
TGTGCCAGCAGTTTCTCCAGGACAGGGGCCCACACAGATACGCAGTATTTT
CASSFSRTGAHTDTQYF
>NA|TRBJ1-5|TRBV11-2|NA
TGTGCCAGCAGAAAAACAGGGTTCAATCAGCCCCAGCATTTT
CASRKTGFNQPQHF
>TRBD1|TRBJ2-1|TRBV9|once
TGTGCCAGCAGCAAGGGACAGGGAGGGAATGAGCAGTTCTTC
CASSKGQGGNEQFF
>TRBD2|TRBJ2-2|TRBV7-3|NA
TGTGCCAGCAGCTTAACGGGAGGGCCGAACACCGGGGAGCTGTTTTTT
CASSLTGGPNTGELFF
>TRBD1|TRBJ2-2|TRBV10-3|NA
TGTGCCACGACACAGGGGGCGCAGACCGGGGAGCTGTTTTTT
CATTQGAQTGELFF
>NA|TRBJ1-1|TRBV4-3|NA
TGCGCCAGCAGCCAAGATATTGCCGGGAACACTGAAGCTTTCTTT
CASSQDIAGNTEAFF
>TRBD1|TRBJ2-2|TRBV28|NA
TGTGCCAGCAGCCGGGACAGGGGTTACGGCGGGGAGCTGTTTTTT
CASSRDRGYGGELFF
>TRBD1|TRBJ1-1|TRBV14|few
TGTGCCAGCAGCAGGTACAGGGGACGGGCTGAAGCTTTCTTT
CASSRYRGRAEAFF
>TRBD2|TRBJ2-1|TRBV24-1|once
TGTGCCACCAGTGACTGGGGACTAGCGGAGTACAATGAGCAGTTCTTC
CATSDWGLAEYNEQFF
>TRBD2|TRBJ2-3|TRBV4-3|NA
TGCGCCAGCAGCCAAGATGGGCTAGCGGGCACAGATACGCAGTATTTT
CASSQDGLAGTDTQYF
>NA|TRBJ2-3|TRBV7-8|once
TGTGCCAGCAGCATAGGACACGGCACAGATACGCAGTATTTT
CASSIGHGTDTQYF
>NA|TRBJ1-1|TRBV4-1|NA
TGCGCCAGCAGCCGCCTGGGAGGTGGGAGCACTGAAGCTTTCTTT
CASSRLGGGSTEAFF
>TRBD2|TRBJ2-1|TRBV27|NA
TGTGCCAGCAGTCCTACTAGCGGGAGTATAGATGAGCAGTTCTTC
CASSPTSGSIDEQFF
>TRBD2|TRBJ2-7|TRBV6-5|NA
TGTGCCAGCAGTTACCGGGGAGGGTTTTACGAGCAGTACTTC
CASSYRGGFYEQYF
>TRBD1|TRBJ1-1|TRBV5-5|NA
TGTGCCAGCAGCTATGGACAGGGAGGTCGGATAAGCGCTGAAGCTTTCTTT
CASSYGQGGRISAEAFF
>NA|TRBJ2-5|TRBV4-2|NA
TGTGCCAGCAGCCCCCGGGGTGAGGGAGTTGCAGAGACCCAGTACTTC
CASSPRGEGVAETQYF
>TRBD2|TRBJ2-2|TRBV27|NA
TGTGCCAGCAGTCTAGTCGGGACTAGCGGCACCGGGGAGCTGTTTTTT
CASSLVGTSGTGELFF
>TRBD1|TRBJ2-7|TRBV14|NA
TGTGCCAGCAGCAAAAGGACAGGGGGCGACGAGCAGTACTTC
CASSKRTGGDEQYF
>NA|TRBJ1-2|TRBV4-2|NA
TGTGCCAGCAGCCAAGATTACGGAGGACCCTATGGCTACACCTTC
CASSQDYGGPYGYTF
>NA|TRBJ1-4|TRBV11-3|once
TGTGCCAGCAGCTTTCAGGGTCGGGAAAAACTGTTTTTT
CASSFQGREKLFF
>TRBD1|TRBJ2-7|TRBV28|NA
TGTGCCAGCAGTGGGACAGCGGTCTCCTACGAGCAGTACTTC
CASSGTAVSYEQYF
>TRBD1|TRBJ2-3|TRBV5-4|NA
TGTGCCAGCAGCCTGGGGCCAGACAGGGGGAGGTATACGCAGTATTTT
CASSLGPDRGRYTQYF
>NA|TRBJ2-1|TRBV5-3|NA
TGTGCCAGAAGCTGGGTCCGGGGAAACCTTCCCTCCTACAATGAGCAGTTCTTC
CARSWVRGNLPSYNEQFF
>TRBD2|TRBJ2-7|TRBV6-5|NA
TGTGCCAGCAGGCGACCGGGACTAGCGGCTGCCGAGCAGTACTTC
CASRRPGLAAAEQYF
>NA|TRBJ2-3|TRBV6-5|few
TGTGCCAGCATCCGGGTCTACACTAGCACAGATACGCAGTATTTT
CASIRVYTSTDTQYF
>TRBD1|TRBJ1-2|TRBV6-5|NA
TGTGCCAGCAGTCGACAGGGTTTGCGGGGCTACACCTTC
CASSRQGLRGYTF
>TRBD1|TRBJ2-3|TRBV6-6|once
TGTGCCAGCAGTCTTACACAGGGGGCCCGAACAGATACGCAGTATTTT
CASSLTQGARTDTQYF
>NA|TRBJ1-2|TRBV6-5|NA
TGTGCCAGCAGTTACGGGCCGGCGAATGGCTACACCTTC
CASSYGPANGYTF
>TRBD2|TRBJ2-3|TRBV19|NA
TGTGCCAGTAGTCTCGGACTAGCGGCTAGCACAGATACGCAGTATTTT
CASSLGLAASTDTQYF
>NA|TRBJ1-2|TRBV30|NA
TGTGCCTGGAGTTCGACTCGTGGGTTACATGGCTACACCTTC
CAWSSTRGLHGYTF
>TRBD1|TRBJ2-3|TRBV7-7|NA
TGTGCCAGCAGCATGACAGGGGTGAAAACAGATACGCAGTATTTT
CASSMTGVKTDTQYF
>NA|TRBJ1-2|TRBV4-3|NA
TGCGCCAGCAGCCAAGAGGGCCGGAGGGGCCATGGCTACACCTTC
CASSQEGRRGHGYTF
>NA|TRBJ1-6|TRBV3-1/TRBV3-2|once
TGTGCCAGCAGCCAAGTCCCAGGTAATTCACCCCTCCACTTT
CASSQVPGNSPLHF
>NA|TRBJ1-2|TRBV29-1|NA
TGCAGCGTTGAAGCGGAGTGGGGGGTGGATGGCTACACCTTC
CSVEAEWGVDGYTF